These 28 T cell receptor beta chains originate from one sample sequenced in a study of cytomegalovirus exposure and HLA in healthy donors. PCR involved 60 Vbeta and 13 Jbeta primers. The data were produced by immunoSEQ multiplex PCR, yet TCRdb's version contains in-frame clones alone and is incomplete. The sample has some 150,000 clones; 81% are singletons. The source material was PBMCs. The receptors derive from a woman under 30 in good health and CMV-seropositive.

This chain links TRBV4-3 with TRBJ1-4, with a possible D match to TRBD1 (6 bases). Germline V gene sequence: CDR1 LGHNA, CDR2 YSLEER. The CDR3 contains 15 residues. Deletions cut 1 base from V and 5 bases from J, with 11 bases between. CDR3 sequence reads: CASSQAGTRNEKLFF. Here the CDR3 DNA reads TGCGCCAGCAGCCAAGCCGGGACAAGGAATGAAAAACTGTTTTTT.

This clone was detected a few times. V and J are TRBV19 and TRBJ1-1; D is undetermined. CDR3 length equals 13 residues. V was cut by 5 bases and J by 1 base, with 8 bases left in between. Germline V CDR1 and CDR2: LNHDA, SQIVND (reference sequence). CDR3 coding DNA: TGTGCCAGTAGTTGGACTCCGAACACTGAAGCTTTCTTT. Translated: CASSWTPNTEAFF.

This rearrangement joins TRBV5-6 to TRBJ1-6, with D unresolved. Trimming took 0 bases from V and 9 from J, leaving 10 bases between them. CDR3 length equals 14 residues. The germline V gene encodes CDR1 SGHDT and CDR2 YYEEEE. CDR3 protein: CASSLGRAGSPLHF. DNA of the CDR3: TGTGCCAGCAGCTTGGGGCGGGCCGGTTCACCCCTCCACTTT.

The chain has TRBV19 and TRBJ2-5; TRBD1 might be the D (6 bases). This CDR3 has 13 residues. Germline V gives CDR1 LNHDA, CDR2 SQIVND (reference sequence). V was pared by 5 bases and J by 4 bases, with 11 bases between. Here the CDR3 reads CASSSGVVETQYF. The CDR3 DNA sequence: TGTGCCAGTAGTTCAGGGGTGGTAGAGACCCAGTACTTC.

The chain carries TRBV5-1 and TRBJ1-3; no clear D. V was pared by 0 bases and J by 8 bases, with 12 bases between. Per germline, CDR1 SGHRS and CDR2 YFSETQ. CDR3 length equals 14 residues. The CDR3 here is CASSLDDSGYTIYF. CDR3 in DNA: TGCGCCAGCAGCTTGGATGACTCCGGGTACACCATATATTTT.

The V call is TRBV29-1, the J call TRBJ1-2; D not resolved. Germline-derived CDR1 and CDR2 are SQVTM and ANQGSEA. V was cut by 7 bases and J by 2 bases, with 11 bases left in between. The CDR3 spans 12 residues. Here the CDR3 reads CSAEPGNYGYTF. The CDR3 DNA reads as TGCAGCGCCGAGCCCGGGAACTATGGCTACACCTTC.

V is TRBV18 and J is TRBJ2-3; 8 bases agree with TRBD1. The J segment lost 3 bases and the V segment lost 2 bases, leaving 7 bases of the junction unmatched. The CDR3 has 16 residues. Germline V gene data show CDR1 as KGHSH and CDR2 as LQKENI. CDR3 sequence: CASSPNRQGATDTQYF. The CDR3 bases are TGTGCCAGCTCACCAAATCGCCAGGGGGCGACAGATACGCAGTATTTT.

This sequence joins TRBV5-1 and TRBJ1-4, with no clear D. V lost 3 bases to trimming and J lost 0 bases, with 9 bases between them. The CDR3 is 15 residues long. Germline V lookup: CDR1 SGHRS, CDR2 YFSETQ. The CDR3 DNA follows: TGCGCCAGCAGCTCGACTCTCTCAACTAATGAAAAACTGTTTTTT. Its protein product is CASSSTLSTNEKLFF.

The rearrangement uses TRBV14 and TRBJ1-2; the D is unclear. The CDR3 has 13 residues. V was trimmed by 3 bases and J by 8 bases, leaving 13 bases between them. Germline CDR1 is SGHDN and CDR2 is FVKESK. In DNA form, the CDR3 reads TGTGCCAGCAGCCAGACCCGGGTGTGGGGCTACACCTTC. Its protein product is CASSQTRVWGYTF.

The chain employs TRBV28 and TRBJ2-7; 8 bases are shared with TRBD2. From germline, CDR1 is MDHEN and CDR2 SYDVKM. With 1 base clipped from V and 4 bases from J, the junction kept 6 bases outside the gene matches. This CDR3 is 15 amino acids long. The CDR3 region is CASSLSGGSQYEQYF. The DNA for the CDR3 is TGTGCCAGCAGTTTATCGGGAGGGTCCCAATACGAGCAGTACTTC.

About this clone: This specimen includes other DNA sequences encoding the same CDR3. The chain uses TRBV6-6 and TRBJ1-1; 7 bases line up with TRBD1. Germline V gives CDR1 MNHNY, CDR2 SVGAGI (reference sequence). V dropped 6 bases and J dropped 3; count of bases not matched to a gene: 4. The CDR3 length is 13 residues. The CDR3 nucleotides are TGTGCCAGCAGACAGGGGCCTCACACTGAAGCTTTCTTT. Its protein product is CASRQGPHTEAFF.

The chain carries TRBV27 and TRBJ1-5, with D tentatively TRBD1 (6 bases). In germline, CDR1 is MNHEY, CDR2 SMNVEV (reference sequence). The CDR3 loop spans 16 amino acids. V gave up 1 base and J gave up 6 bases, with 16 bases separating them. The CDR3 DNA follows: TGTGCCAGCAGTTTATTCTCTGTTGCAGGGGTTCAGCCCCAGCATTTT. It specifies CASSLFSVAGVQPQHF.

The chain carries TRBV6-6 and TRBJ2-2, with 7 bases matching TRBD1. The CDR3 has 15 amino acids. CDR1 and CDR2 (germline): MNHNY, SVGAGI (reference sequence). V shed 5 bases, J shed 6 bases, and the junction held 9 bases outside the gene matches. CDR3 in amino acids: CASSDGTVLPGELFF. The CDR3 nucleotides are TGTGCCAGCAGTGACGGGACAGTCCTACCCGGGGAGCTGTTTTTT.

This clone has more than one count but fewer than ten. The chain has TRBV7-9 and TRBJ2-1; no clear D gene. Germline V gene lookup returns CDR1 SEHNR and CDR2 FQNEAQ (reference sequence). V lost 1 base and J 12 bases, leaving 10 bases between the germline ends. This CDR3 spans 12 amino acids. DNA of the CDR3: TGTGCCAGCAGCTTAGTGTTGCGAGCGCAGTTCTTC. This translates into CASSLVLRAQFF.

The gene calls are TRBV11-2 and TRBJ2-2; perhaps TRBD2 as D (5 bases). Trimming removed 1 base at V and 8 bases at J, with 8 bases between. The CDR3 length is 13 residues. Germline-derived CDR1 and CDR2 are SGHAT and FQNNGV. CDR3 protein: CASSLGRSGELFF. CDR3 sequence (DNA): TGTGCCAGCAGCTTAGGGAGGTCTGGGGAGCTGTTTTTT. The full variable domain, in which reference TRBV11-2 and TRBJ2-2 provide the parts outside the CDR3, is EAGVAQSPRYKIIEKRQSVAFWCNPISGHATLYWYQQILGQGPKLLIQFQNNGVVDDSQLPKDRFSAERLKGVDSTLKIQPAKLEDSAVYLCASSLGRSGELFFGEGSRLTVL.

The chain carries TRBV25-1 and TRBJ1-1; 10 nucleotides match TRBD1. Germline CDR1 and CDR2: MGHDK and SYGVNS. With 7 bases clipped from V and 4 bases from J, the junction kept 6 bases outside the gene matches. The CDR3 is made up of 14 amino acids. CDR3 nucleotide sequence: TGTGCCAGCACCCGGGGACAGGGGTTCACTGAAGCTTTCTTT. Protein product: CASTRGQGFTEAFF.

V usage is TRBV4-2 and J usage is TRBJ2-1; 12 nucleotides align to TRBD2. CDR1 LGHNA and CDR2 YNFKEQ come from the germline V gene. With V trimmed by 0 bases and J by 5 bases, 2 bases remained unmatched. The CDR3 is made up of 16 amino acids. The DNA of the CDR3 is TGTGCCAGCAGCCAAGAAGGGACTAGCGGGCACAATGAGCAGTTCTTC. As protein: CASSQEGTSGHNEQFF.

V gene TRBV5-6 combines with J gene TRBJ1-5; the D gene is possibly TRBD1 (5 bases). The V gene lost 4 bases and the J gene lost 0 bases, with 17 bases spanning the gap. The CDR3 is made up of 17 amino acids. Germline V gives CDR1 SGHDT, CDR2 YYEEEE. DNA of the CDR3: TGTGCCAGCAGCGGCGGGGGGGGGTCAGGTAGCAATCAGCCCCAGCATTTT. Its translation: CASSGGGGSGSNQPQHF.

The genes are TRBV7-2 and TRBJ1-6; a weak D match, TRBD1 (6 bases). Germline CDR1 and CDR2: SGHTA and FQGNSA. Trimming left V 0 bases short and J 7 bases short, with 13 bases between. This CDR3 region has 16 residues. The CDR3 reads CASSLAVNTGNSPLHF. The CDR3 bases are TGTGCCAGCAGCTTAGCGGTTAACACAGGGAATTCACCCCTCCACTTT.

The chain recombines TRBV29-1 with TRBJ1-3; 9 bases are a match to TRBD1. This CDR3 comprises 14 residues. The ends lost 7 bases at V and 2 bases at J; junction bases unmatched: 6. Germline values: CDR1 SQVTM, CDR2 ANQGSEA. CDR3 amino acids: CSANRGPTGNTIYF. The CDR3 nucleotides read TGCAGCGCCAACAGGGGGCCTACTGGAAACACCATATATTTT.

The rearrangement uses TRBV5-4 and TRBJ2-2; tentatively, D is TRBD2 (7 bases). CDR3 length equals 16 residues. CDR1 is SGHNT, CDR2 YYREEE, per germline (reference sequence). V gave up 3 bases and J gave up 7 bases, with 19 bases separating them. CDR3 in amino acids: CASSSRRGGDDGELFF. In nucleotides, the CDR3 is TGTGCCAGCAGCTCCAGAAGGGGGGGAGATGACGGGGAGCTGTTTTTT.

The chain joins TRBV4-3 to TRBJ2-1; 7 bases line up with TRBD1. With 3 bases clipped from V and 0 bases from J, the junction kept 5 bases outside the gene matches. Germline V gene sequence: CDR1 LGHNA, CDR2 YSLEER. CDR3 length: 16 residues. CDR3 in DNA: TGCGCCAGCAGCCAGATACAGGGGATCTCCTACAATGAGCAGTTCTTC. It specifies CASSQIQGISYNEQFF.

The CDR3 DNA reads as TGTGCCACCAGCAGAGATCAAGGGGTTCAAGAGACCCAGTACTTC. Protein product: CATSRDQGVQETQYF. The V and J genes are TRBV15 and TRBJ2-5; possibly TRBD1 for D (5 bases). V shed 0 bases and J shed 2 bases, with 10 bases lying between them. This CDR3 contains 15 residues. The germline V gene has CDR1 LNHNV and CDR2 YYDKDF (reference sequence).

This clone has a handful of counts. This chain links TRBV7-8 with TRBJ2-5; 10 nucleotides agree with TRBD1. The V and J ends lost 8 bases and 6 bases, in that order; junction bases with no gene match: 9. CDR1 and CDR2 (germline): SGHVS, FQNEAQ. The CDR3 has 14 residues. The CDR3 loop is CASGDRGLSKTQYF. As DNA, the CDR3 is TGTGCCAGCGGGGACAGGGGTCTTTCGAAGACCCAGTACTTC.

V and J are TRBV19 and TRBJ1-3; D is unclear. The V and J ends lost 1 base and 5 bases respectively, with 9 bases between them. This CDR3 contains 14 residues. Germline CDR1 LNHDA, CDR2 SQIVND (reference sequence). The CDR3 region has the DNA TGTGCCAGTAGTATAGTCGGGGTGCGAAACACCATATATTTT. Translating gives CASSIVGVRNTIYF.

Turning to this clone: The same CDR3 also results from other DNA sequences found in this sample. J is TRBJ1-2 and V is TRBV6-5; no reliable D call. Trimming took 5 bases from V and 5 from J, leaving 6 bases between them. CDR1 is MNHEY and CDR2 is SVGAGI in the germline V gene. The CDR3 spans 11 residues. CDR3 residues: CASSGNYGYTF. The CDR3 DNA reads as TGTGCCAGCAGTGGCAATTATGGCTACACCTTC.

V and J are TRBV9 and TRBJ1-2; D is undetermined. Trimming left V 0 bases short and J 7 bases short, with 19 bases between. This CDR3 spans 16 amino acids. Germline CDR1 and CDR2: SGDLS and YYNGEE. The CDR3 region has the DNA TGTGCCAGCAGCGTAGAATTAAGTCGTGCCTTCGGTGGCTACACCTTC. Residues: CASSVELSRAFGGYTF.

Written as DNA, the CDR3 is TGTGCCAGCAGTCAAAGGCAGGGTAGGAGCACAGATACGCAGTATTTT. Encoded protein: CASSQRQGRSTDTQYF. The chain links TRBV2 to TRBJ2-3, with D perhaps TRBD1 (5 bases). This CDR3 spans 16 amino acids. The V gene's germline CDR1 is SNHLY and CDR2 FYNNEI. Trimming took 5 bases from V and 0 from J, leaving 15 bases between them.